Listed below are T cell receptor beta chains from one sample, sequenced in a study of blood T cells in healthy people across ages. From the 5' RACE reads, TCRdb called clonotypes with MiXCR, one entry per CDR3 protein. The table has under 1,000,000 distinct CDR3 sequences, around 36% seen once. Sequences were obtained from blood. The source is a man between 18 and 35 years old in good health. The CDR3 runs from the conserved cysteine through the conserved F or W. The D gene is left open where the match is weak. Clone size, where shown, is once, few, many, or a class for clones that have expanded.

v_call	d_call	j_call	clone_size	cdr3_aa	cdr3_nt
TRBV7-9	.	TRBJ2-5	.	CASSFRGFPNEQYF	TGTGCCAGCAGCTTCCGGGGTTTCCCCAATGAGCAGTACTTC
TRBV14	TRBD1	TRBJ2-1	few	CASSQVPRQGANNEQFF	TGTGCCAGCAGCCAAGTCCCAAGACAGGGGGCCAACAATGAGCAGTTCTTC
TRBV6-5	.	TRBJ1-1	.	CASSVRTGSQAFF	TGTGCCAGCAGTGTCCGGACCGGGTCACAAGCTTTCTTT
TRBV16	.	TRBJ1-5	many	CASSQSKSGDSNQPQHF	TGTGCCAGCAGCCAATCGAAAAGCGGCGATAGCAATCAGCCCCAGCATTTT
TRBV20-1	.	TRBJ1-4	.	CSAEGTGEKLFF	TGCAGTGCTGAGGGGACGGGTGAAAAACTGTTTTTT
TRBV7-2	.	TRBJ2-2	.	CASSLGRDRTGELFF	TGTGCCAGCAGCTTAGGCAGGGATCGCACCGGGGAGCTGTTTTTT
TRBV20-1	.	TRBJ1-1	.	CSARDPAGGENTKAFF	TGCAGTGCTAGAGATCCCGCCGGAGGGGAGAACACTAAAGCTTTCTTT
TRBV6-2/TRBV6-3	.	TRBJ2-6	many	CASSGRQWNSGANVLTF	TGTGCCAGCTCGGGAAGGCAATGGAACTCTGGGGCCAACGTCCTGACTTTC
TRBV6-5	TRBD2	TRBJ2-2	.	CASPPRGGGLSGELFF	TGTGCCAGCCCCCCCCGGGGGGGAGGACTTTCCGGGGAGCTGTTTTTT
TRBV29-1	TRBD2	TRBJ2-3	few	CSLLAGGRGTDTQYF	TGCAGCCTTCTAGCGGGAGGTAGAGGCACAGATACGCAGTATTTT
TRBV12-3/TRBV12-4	TRBD1	TRBJ1-5	few	CASSLNWDRDQPQHF	TGTGCCAGCAGTTTAAATTGGGACAGGGATCAGCCCCAGCATTTT
TRBV29-1	.	TRBJ2-3	.	CSVDNTDTQYF	TGCAGCGTCGACAACACAGATACGCAGTATTTT
TRBV7-2	.	TRBJ2-3	few	CASSLAGAGGTQYF	TGTGCCAGCAGCTTAGCGGGCGCGGGCGGTACGCAGTATTTT
TRBV18	.	TRBJ1-3	.	CASSPNTAAGNTIYF	TGTGCCAGCTCACCCAATACAGCCGCTGGAAACACCATATATTTT
TRBV28	.	TRBJ2-1	.	CASSSPQGKFF	TGTGCCAGCAGTTCCCCACAGGGAAAGTTCTTC
TRBV20-1	TRBD2	TRBJ2-7	.	CSASRGSSYNEQYF	TGCAGTGCTAGCCGCGGGAGCTCCTACAATGAGCAGTACTTC
TRBV7-9	.	TRBJ2-3	many	CASSLAGGSDTQYF	TGTGCCAGCAGCTTGGCGGGCGGGTCAGATACGCAGTATTTT
TRBV24-1	TRBD1	TRBJ2-5	.	CATSDRPGTGDLTQETQYF	TGTGCCACCAGTGACCGCCCCGGGACAGGGGACCTAACCCAAGAGACCCAGTACTTC
TRBV12-3/TRBV12-4	TRBD1	TRBJ1-4	many	CASSPKGTGPRELFF	TGTGCCAGCAGCCCTAAAGGGACAGGCCCGAGGGAACTGTTTTTT
TRBV13	TRBD2	TRBJ2-7	.	CASNSRGLAGASYEQYF	TGTGCCAGCAACTCCCGGGGGCTAGCGGGGGCCAGCTACGAGCAGTACTTC
TRBV9	.	TRBJ2-3	.	CASSGTDAVDTQYF	TGTGCCAGCAGCGGGACGGACGCCGTAGATACGCAGTATTTT
TRBV9	.	TRBJ2-3	.	CASSVDGGRSPDTQYF	TGTGCCAGCAGCGTAGATGGTGGCCGATCCCCCGATACGCAGTATTTT
TRBV10-3	TRBD1	TRBJ2-3	.	CAIRGTGGGDTQYF	TGTGCCATCAGGGGGACAGGGGGAGGAGATACGCAGTATTTT
TRBV12-3/TRBV12-4	.	TRBJ1-2	few	CASSSWTDYGYTF	TGTGCCAGCAGTTCCTGGACGGACTATGGCTACACCTTC
TRBV14	TRBD1	TRBJ2-3	.	CASSQTGHGSDTQYF	TGTGCCAGCAGCCAGACAGGGCACGGGTCAGATACGCAGTATTTT
TRBV28	.	TRBJ1-3	.	CASRTPGLAPGNTIYF	TGTGCCAGCAGAACTCCCGGCCTCGCCCCTGGAAACACCATATATTTT
TRBV20-1	.	TRBJ2-3	.	CSARRRHLSTDTQYF	TGCAGTGCTAGAAGACGACACCTTAGCACAGATACGCAGTATTTT
TRBV6-5	.	TRBJ2-1	.	CASTFSGEQFF	TGTGCCAGCACCTTCTCGGGTGAGCAGTTCTTC